A selection of T cell receptor beta chains follows, all from one sample in a study of T cell changes during pregnancy in multiple sclerosis. The protocol was immunoSEQ multiplex PCR, while the TCRdb copy is restricted to in-frame clones and leaves out a portion. The sample lists around 71,000 clones, just over 90% occurring once. This material consisted of peripheral blood, taken in the third trimester of pregnancy. The receptor source for this set is a female donor with multiple sclerosis, enrolled in a pregnancy study. CDR3s include the opening cysteine and the closing phenylalanine or tryptophan. The D gene is left open where the match is weak. Not every row has a clone size; where given, it reads once, few, many or a size class.

>TRBV5-6|15|TRBD1|.|TRBJ2-7
TGTGCCAGCAGCCTGACAGGGCCCTTTTCCTACGAGCAGTACTTC
CASSLTGPFSYEQYF
>TRBV6-6|16|.|.|TRBJ2-5
TGTGCCAGCAGTTACTCGGGCAGGGGATCGGTAGAGACCCAGTACTTC
CASSYSGRGSVETQYF
>TRBV28|14|.|.|TRBJ1-4
TGTGCCAGCAGTTCAGGCGAATTCAATGAAAAACTGTTTTTT
CASSSGEFNEKLFF
>TRBV6-1|15|.|.|TRBJ1-5
TGTGCCAGCAGTGTACAGACGGGACTGGGGAAGCCCCAGCATTTT
CASSVQTGLGKPQHF
>TRBV5-4|18|.|.|TRBJ2-3
TGTGCCAGCAGCTTGGGCCTCCAGGTGGCGGCGGATCAGGGTACGCAGTATTTT
CASSLGLQVAADQGTQYF
>TRBV13|15|TRBD2|.|TRBJ2-3
TGTGCCAGCAGCTTAGGTCGGGAGGGCACAGATACGCAGTATTTT
CASSLGREGTDTQYF
>TRBV9|18|TRBD2|.|TRBJ2-3
TGTGCCAGCAGCACCCGACTAGCGGGTTCCTCTAGCACAGATACGCAGTATTTT
CASSTRLAGSSSTDTQYF
>TRBV7-9|18|TRBD1|.|TRBJ2-7
TGTGCCAGCAGCTTTAGGACAGGGGGCGATGCTGGCTCCTACGAGCAGTACTTC
CASSFRTGGDAGSYEQYF
>TRBV19|17|TRBD1|.|TRBJ1-1
TGTGCCAGTAGTATCACTTTGAGGGGGCGGTTGAACACTGAAGCTTTCTTT
CASSITLRGRLNTEAFF
>TRBV7-2|14|.|.|TRBJ2-7
TGTGCCAGCAGCTTGGGCGGGACCCAACGGGAGCAGTACTTC
CASSLGGTQREQYF
>TRBV5-1|15|TRBD1|once|TRBJ2-1
TGCGCCAGCAGCACCGGGACAGGGCTTTACAATGAGCAGTTCTTC
CASSTGTGLYNEQFF
>TRBV18|16|.|.|TRBJ2-3
TGTGCCAGCTCACCATCCCCAGGGTCGATTTTAGATACGCAGTATTTT
CASSPSPGSILDTQYF
>TRBV27|16|.|.|TRBJ1-1
TGTGCCAGCAGTTTATCGTGGTCAGGGCTAAACACTGAAGCTTTCTTT
CASSLSWSGLNTEAFF
>TRBV19|13|.|few|TRBJ1-1
TGTGCCAGTAGTTACACTGAGGGCACTGAAGCTTTCTTT
CASSYTEGTEAFF
>TRBV4-1|14|TRBD2|.|TRBJ2-3
TGCGCCAGCAGCCGGACTAGTGCCACAGATACGCAGTATTTT
CASSRTSATDTQYF
>TRBV5-6|14|.|once|TRBJ1-1
TGTGCCAGCAGCGGCGACCGGGGAGGAACTGAAGCTTTCTTT
CASSGDRGGTEAFF
>TRBV2|14|TRBD1|.|TRBJ2-4
TGTGCCAGCAGTGAGTCCGGGACAGAAAACATTCAGTACTTC
CASSESGTENIQYF
>TRBV4-1|17|TRBD2|.|TRBJ2-2
TGCGCCAGCAGCCAAGATATGGCTAGCGGGATCTATTTCGAGCTGTTTTTT
CASSQDMASGIYFELFF
>TRBV11-3|18|.|.|TRBJ2-7
TGTGCCAGCAGCAGGGTGATGGCGGGTTGGCAGGCCTCCTACGAGCAGTACTTC
CASSRVMAGWQASYEQYF
>TRBV7-9|12|TRBD2|.|TRBJ2-7
TGTGCCAGCAGCCTTTCGGGAGGGGAGCAGTACTTC
CASSLSGGEQYF
>TRBV18|12|.|.|TRBJ2-2
TGTGCCAGCTCTTCTAACACCGGGGAGCTGTTTTTT
CASSSNTGELFF
>TRBV28|18|.|.|TRBJ2-2
TGTGCCAGCAGCAACCCGTTTGATCTGACGGGGAACACCGGGGAGCTGTTTTTT
CASSNPFDLTGNTGELFF
>TRBV28|12|.|.|TRBJ1-2
TGTGCCAGCAGTTTACAATTAGATGGCTACACCTTC
CASSLQLDGYTF
>TRBV7-9|16|TRBD1|.|TRBJ2-7
TGTGCCAGCAGCCCCCCGGGACAGGGTATGTTCTACGAGCAGTACTTC
CASSPPGQGMFYEQYF
>TRBV5-1|13|TRBD1|.|TRBJ1-4
TGCGCCAGCAGCTTAGGGACAGGGGAAAAACTGTTTTTT
CASSLGTGEKLFF
>TRBV5-1|13|.|.|TRBJ2-6
TGCGCCAGCAGGGTTAGTGGGGCCAACGTCCTGACTTTC
CASRVSGANVLTF
>TRBV7-9|13|.|few|TRBJ2-7
TGTGCCAGCAGCTTAGTGGAGGGGAGCGAGCAGTACTTC
CASSLVEGSEQYF
>TRBV5-4|17|TRBD2|.|TRBJ2-4
TGTGCCAGCAGCCGAAGACTAGCGGGAATGGCCAAAAACATTCAGTACTTC
CASSRRLAGMAKNIQYF
>TRBV4-3|15|TRBD1|.|TRBJ1-2
TGCGCCAGCAGCCTAGATGGACAGGGAGTATCTGGCTACACCTTC
CASSLDGQGVSGYTF
>TRBV5-1|16|TRBD1|.|TRBJ2-7
TGCGCCAGCAGCAACAAAGACAGGGTCCCTTCCTACGAGCAGTACTTC
CASSNKDRVPSYEQYF
>TRBV6-1|11|.|.|TRBJ1-2
TGTGCCAGCAGTGACAGGGATGGCTACACCTTC
CASSDRDGYTF
>TRBV7-2|15|.|.|TRBJ1-1
TGTGCCAGCAGCTTTTCACAGGCCTCGAACACTGAAGCTTTCTTT
CASSFSQASNTEAFF
>TRBV5-6|12|TRBD1|.|TRBJ1-2
TGTGCCAGCAGCTCCGGGACAGGGGTCGGGACCTTC
CASSSGTGVGTF
>TRBV5-1|13|.|once|TRBJ2-7
TGCGCCAGCAGCTCCGGGACACCCTACGAGCAGTACTTC
CASSSGTPYEQYF
>TRBV6-1|15|.|.|TRBJ2-4
TGTGCCAGCAGTGCCATGGGACTAGCCAAAAACATTCAGTACTTC
CASSAMGLAKNIQYF
>TRBV19|16|TRBD1|.|TRBJ2-4
TGTGCCAGTAGTATAGCGGGACAGGGTTTCAAAAACATTCAGTACTTC
CASSIAGQGFKNIQYF
>TRBV4-1|15|TRBD1|.|TRBJ1-6
TGCGCCAGCACCAACCTTCCGGGACAGTTTTCACCCCTCCACTTT
CASTNLPGQFSPLHF
>TRBV2|15|TRBD1|.|TRBJ2-2
TGTGCCAGCATCATGGACAGGGAGGTAACCGGGGAGCTGTTTTTT
CASIMDREVTGELFF
>TRBV19|18|.|.|TRBJ1-3
TGTGCCAGTAGGGCCAGAACAGGGACCGTACTCTCTGGAAACACCATATATTTT
CASRARTGTVLSGNTIYF
>TRBV6-5|15|TRBD1|.|TRBJ1-3
TGTGCCAGCAGTTTCGACAGGGTTGGTGGAAACACCATATATTTT
CASSFDRVGGNTIYF
>TRBV11-2|14|.|.|TRBJ2-3
TGTGCCAGCAGCTTAGGGCATAACACAGATACGCAGTATTTT
CASSLGHNTDTQYF
>TRBV5-6|13|.|.|TRBJ2-7
TGTGCCAGCAGCTTTAGCGGATCCTACGAGCAGTACTTC
CASSFSGSYEQYF
>TRBV7-2|14|.|.|TRBJ1-5
TGTGCCAGCAGCGAGGCGGGATACAATCAGCCCCAGCATTTT
CASSEAGYNQPQHF
>TRBV5-1|14|.|.|TRBJ2-3
TGCGCCAGCAGCTTGGGACAGGCAGCGGATACGCAGTATTTT
CASSLGQAADTQYF
>TRBV18|17|TRBD1|once|TRBJ1-2
TGTGCCAGCTCACCTAAATTACAGGGGGCGCGGGTCTATGGCTACACCTTC
CASSPKLQGARVYGYTF
>TRBV28|11|.|.|TRBJ1-1
TGTGCCACCCAACAAAACACTGAAGCTTTCTTT
CATQQNTEAFF
>TRBV10-3|13|.|.|TRBJ1-1
TGTGCCATCAGTGAACGACAGAACACTGAAGCTTTCTTT
CAISERQNTEAFF
>TRBV5-4|13|TRBD2|.|TRBJ2-1
TGTGCCAGCAGCTTCGGACTAGCCGATGAGCAGTTCTTC
CASSFGLADEQFF
>TRBV5-1|14|TRBD1|.|TRBJ2-5
TGCGCCAGCAGCTTAGGACAGGGCCAAGAGACCCAGTACTTC
CASSLGQGQETQYF